This T cell receptor (beta chain) came from a study of identical twins. Study-wide points: With beta out-of-frame sequences, excess sharing by twins was weaker. Invariant MAIT and iNKT cells may have partly biased zero-insertion analyses.

Each CDR3 protein gets one entry after TCRdb re-called the 5' RACE reads with MiXCR. Of some 1,700,000 distinct CDR3 sequences detected, less than 40% appear once; the ten largest clones hold about 0.27%. With 7 bases clipped from V and 0 bases from J, the junction kept 4 bases outside the gene matches. Germline V CDR1 and CDR2: SNHLY, FYNNEI. The CDR3 length is 16 residues. In this sample, this clonotype turned up a few times. Its antigen is not known. The sample taken for sequencing was cord blood. The V and J genes are TRBV2 and TRBJ2-3; TRBD2 aligns across 13 bases. The TCR originated in a newborn girl in good health. The CDR3 DNA reads TGTGCCAGCATCCCGGGACTAGCGGGAAGCACAGATACGCAGTATTTT. As protein: CASIPGLAGSTDTQYF.